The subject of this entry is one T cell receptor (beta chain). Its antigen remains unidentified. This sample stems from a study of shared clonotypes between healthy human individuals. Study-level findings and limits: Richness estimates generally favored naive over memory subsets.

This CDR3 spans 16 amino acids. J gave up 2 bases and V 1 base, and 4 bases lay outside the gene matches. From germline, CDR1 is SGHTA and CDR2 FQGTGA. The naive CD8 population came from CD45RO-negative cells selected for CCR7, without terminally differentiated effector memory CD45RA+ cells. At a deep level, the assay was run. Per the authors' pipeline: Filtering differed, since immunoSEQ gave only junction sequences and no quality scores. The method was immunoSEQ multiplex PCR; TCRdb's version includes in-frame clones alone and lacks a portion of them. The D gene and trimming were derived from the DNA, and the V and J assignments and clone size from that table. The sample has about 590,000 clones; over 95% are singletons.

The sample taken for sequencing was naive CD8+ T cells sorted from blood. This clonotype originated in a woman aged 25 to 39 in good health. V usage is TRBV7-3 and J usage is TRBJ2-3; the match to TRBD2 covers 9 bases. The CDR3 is CASSLIPSGNTDTQYF. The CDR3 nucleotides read TGTGCCAGCAGCTTAATCCCTAGCGGGAACACAGATACGCAGTATTTT.